These 28 T cell receptor beta chains share one sample of origin, sequenced in a study of CD8+CD57+ T cells in acquired aplastic anemia. Template material for TCR beta VDJ and CDR3 profiling consisted of genomic DNA. TCRdb ran MiXCR on the reads and lists one entry per CDR3 protein. The table has hundreds of thousands of distinct CDR3 sequences, roughly 82% seen once. Selection for sequencing was limited to patients who had shown CD8+CD57+ cell expansion by flow cytometry. The specimen sequenced was sorted CD4+, CD8+, or CD8+CD57+ T cells (not recorded which) from PBMCs. The receptors were sampled from a human donor with aplastic anemia.

This rearrangement joins TRBV5-6 to TRBJ2-7; D may be TRBD2 (6 bases). V lost 1 base and J 8 bases, leaving 13 bases between the germline ends. The germline V gene encodes CDR1 SGHDT and CDR2 YYEEEE. CDR3 length: 13 amino acids. The CDR3, as DNA: TGTGCCAGCAGCTTGAGGAGGGCGGAGCAGCAGTACGTC. Residues: CASSLRRAEQQYV.

This sequence joins TRBV13 and TRBJ2-1, with 11 bases aligning to TRBD2. The CDR3 extends over 15 amino acids. The trim removed 6 bases at V and 4 bases at J, leaving 5 bases unmatched. CDR1 is PRHDT and CDR2 is FYEKMQ in the germline V gene (reference sequence). The CDR3 region is CASSHGTSGYNEQFF. The CDR3 DNA follows: TGTGCCAGCAGTCATGGGACTAGCGGATACAATGAGCAGTTCTTC. Variable domain in full (rest from reference TRBV13 and TRBJ2-1): AAGVIQSPRHLIKEKRETATLKCYPIPRHDTVYWYQQGPGQDPQFLISFYEKMQSDKGSIPDRFSAQQFSDYHSELNMSSLELGDSALYFCASSHGTSGYNEQFFGPGTRLTVL.

This clonotype was seen a handful of times. The V gene is TRBV7-8, the J gene TRBJ2-6, with unresolved D. The ends were cut back, 0 bases at V and 15 bases at J, with 21 bases in the middle. The germline V gene encodes CDR1 SGHVS and CDR2 FQNEAQ. CDR3 length: 16 amino acids. CDR3 amino acids: CASSLAGGPDAQYLTF. The CDR3 DNA follows: TGTGCCAGCAGCTTAGCGGGTGGTCCCGATGCGCAGTACCTGACTTTC. Full variable domain (outside the CDR3, taken from reference TRBV7-8 and TRBJ2-6): GAGVSQSPRYKVAKRGQDVALRCDPISGHVSLFWYQQALGQGPEFLTYFQNEAQLDKSGLPSDRFFAERPEGSVSTLKIQRTQQEDSAVYLCASSLAGGPDAQYLTFGAGSRLTVL.

Remarks on this clonotype: Lacking the conserved final phenylalanine or tryptophan, this CDR3 likely reflects a read error. The DNA is left out, because the CDR3 cannot be placed on it with certainty; the CDR3 is given as TCRdb lists it. This CDR3 reads CASSLSPHNEH. The chain employs TRBV7-3 and TRBJ2-3. The CDR3 spans 11 amino acids, including both terminal residues. CDR1 is SGHTA and CDR2 is FQGTGA in the germline V gene.

V usage is TRBV20-1 and J usage is TRBJ2-3; the D gene could be TRBD1 or TRBD2 (7 bases each). CDR3 length: 15 residues. Trimming took off 0 bases at V and 7 bases at J, with 17 bases between the two ends. In germline, CDR1 is DFQATT, CDR2 SNEGSKA (reference sequence). CDR3 sequence reads: CSARDVQGGVNTQYF. In DNA form, the CDR3 reads TGCAGTGCTAGAGATGTCCAGGGGGGGGTGAATACGCAGTATTTT.

In regard to this clonotype: Germline and junction disagree at one end, which may indicate a read error. The chain combines TRBV7-8 with TRBJ2-4, with TRBD2 matching 7 bases. Germline V CDR1 and CDR2: SGHVS, FQNEAQ. The CDR3 covers 12 residues. For the CDR3, the DNA is TGTGCCAGCGGGGACGGGGGGAAAATTCAGCGGTTC. Translation: CASGDGGKIQRF.

This clonotype occurred once. One end of the junction is discordant with germline, which a read error may explain. CDR3 bases: TGTGCCAGCAGCTTACTCCCCTCCACTGAGGAGTCCCACTACTTC. Translation: CASSLLPSTEESHYF. V gene TRBV7-2 combines with J gene TRBJ2-5; no reliable D call. This CDR3 spans 15 amino acids. CDR1 SGHTA and CDR2 FQGNSA come from the germline V gene.

Concerning this clonotype: A read error may account for a junction end that differs from germline. The gene calls are TRBV7-8 and TRBJ1-2; 9 positions agree with TRBD1. Germline assignment: CDR1 SGHVS and CDR2 FQNEAQ. The CDR3 consists of 16 residues. CDR3 loop: CASSLADRGLAYDYTF. The CDR3, as DNA: TGTGCCAGCAGCTTAGCGGACAGGGGCTTGGCGTATGACTACACCTTC.

This clonotype occurred a few times. Mismatch with germline at one junction end may stem from a read error. V usage is TRBV6-1 and J usage is TRBJ2-1; tentative D call: TRBD1 (6 bases). The germline V gene encodes CDR1 MNHNS and CDR2 SASEGT. This CDR3 has 15 residues. For the CDR3, the DNA is TGTGCCAGCACCGAACCAGGGGAATCCTATAATGAGCAGTTCTTC. Translated, it gives CASTEPGESYNEQFF.

This clonotype appeared a few times. The junction differs from germline at one of its ends, possibly a read error. The V and J genes are TRBV15 and TRBJ2-3, with D possibly TRBD2 on 6 matching bases. The CDR3 is 14 residues long. CDR1 and CDR2 (germline): LNHNV, YYDKDF (reference sequence). CDR3 in amino acids: CATSRASGHDTQYF. For the CDR3, the DNA is TGTGCCACCAGCAGAGCCAGCGGGCACGATACGCAGTATTTC.

This clonotype was counted a single time. The conserved phenylalanine or tryptophan is not found at the CDR3 terminus, so this likely reflects a read error. No DNA is shown, since the ends of the CDR3 on it are uncertain; the CDR3 is the one TCRdb lists. The rearrangement links TRBV7-3 to TRBJ2-3. The CDR3 adds up to 13 amino acids, both ends counted. CDR1 and CDR2 (germline): SGHTA, FQGTGA. CDR3: CASSREATAVEHL.

V gene TRBV7-9 combines with J gene TRBJ2-3; D is ambiguous. The CDR3 length is 12 residues. Trimming pared 2 bases from V and 4 bases from J, leaving 4 bases between. The V gene's germline CDR1 is SEHNR and CDR2 FQNEAQ (reference sequence). In DNA form, the CDR3 reads TGTGCCAGCAGCTTATATTCAGATACGCAGTATTTT. Translated, it gives CASSLYSDTQYF.

CDR3 protein: CASSSFWGGDYNEQFF. The DNA of the CDR3 is TGTGCCAGCAGCTCATTTTGGGGGGGCGACTACAATGAGCAGTTCTTC. J is TRBJ2-1 and V is TRBV7-3, with a tentative D call TRBD2 (7 bases). Trimming pared 4 bases from V and 3 bases from J, leaving 16 bases between. This CDR3 contains 16 residues. Germline-derived CDR1 and CDR2 are SGHTA and FQGTGA.

This chain connects TRBV7-3 to TRBJ2-7; no definite D call. CDR1 is SGHTA and CDR2 is FQGTGA in the germline V gene. This CDR3 contains 18 residues. Trimming pared 3 bases from V and 1 base from J, leaving 22 bases between. DNA of the CDR3: TGTGCCAGCAGCTTTAATAGGGCTACGAGAAGTATTTCCTACGAGCAGTACGTC. It specifies CASSFNRATRSISYEQYV.

CDR3 sequence: CASSAATSWIAKLLTF. The CDR3 DNA reads as TGTGCCAGCAGCGCAGCGACTAGCTGGATAGCCAAGCTCCTGACTTTC. This rearrangement joins TRBV9 to TRBJ2-6; 7 nucleotides agree with TRBD2. Trimming cost V 3 bases and J 14 bases; bases outside gene matches: 17. Germline V gene sequence: CDR1 SGDLS, CDR2 YYNGEE. The CDR3 has 16 residues.

A word on this clonotype: The final CDR3 position lacks the conserved phenylalanine or tryptophan, pointing to a likely read error. No DNA is shown, since the ends of the CDR3 on it are uncertain; the CDR3 is the one TCRdb lists. This chain joins TRBV7-8 and TRBJ2-3; the D call TRBD1 from the table was never checked on the DNA. The CDR3 totals 13 residues, both ends included. CDR1 and CDR2 (germline): SGHVS, FQNEAQ. This chain's CDR3 is CASSFHPAGTAYS.

The V and J genes are TRBV5-5 and TRBJ1-5; weak D call: TRBD1 (6 bases). Germline loops: CDR1 SGHKS, CDR2 YYEKEE (reference sequence). The CDR3 is 17 amino acids. Trimming stripped 2 bases from V and 4 bases from J, with 19 bases between. The chain's CDR3 is CASSFDIGGGVNQPQHF. CDR3 nucleotide sequence: TGTGCCAGCAGCTTCGATATTGGAGGGGGAGTTAATCAGCCCCAGCATTTT. Together with reference TRBV5-5 and TRBJ1-5, the CDR3 gives the full variable domain: DAGVTQSPTHLIKTRGQQVTLRCSPISGHKSVSWYQQVLGQGPQFIFQYYEKEERGRGNFPDRFSARQFPNYSSELNVNALLLGDSALYLCASSFDIGGGVNQPQHFGDGTRLSIL.

This sequence joins TRBV7-4 and TRBJ1-2; D remains ambiguous. Germline V lookup: CDR1 SGHVT, CDR2 SQSDAQ. This CDR3 is 12 amino acids long. V dropped 5 bases and J dropped 3 bases, with 7 bases sitting between them. CDR3 loop: CASSPDDYGYTF. The CDR3 bases are TGTGCCAGCAGCCCAGACGACTATGGCTACACCTTC.

With regard to this clonotype: A junction boundary mismatches the germline segment, possibly from a read error. The V and J genes are TRBV7-2 and TRBJ2-1; TRBD2 matches 12 bases. The CDR3 covers 16 residues. The germline V gene encodes CDR1 SGHTA and CDR2 FQGNSA. The CDR3 DNA sequence: TGTGCCAGCAGCTTGGAACTAGCGGGAGGCCAAAATGCGCAGTTCTTC. Protein: CASSLELAGGQNAQFF.

This chain connects TRBV7-9 to TRBJ2-5; 8 bases align to TRBD2. Germline CDR1 SEHNR, CDR2 FQNEAQ (reference sequence). This CDR3 has 15 residues. V lost 3 bases to trimming and J lost 2 bases; unmatched junction nucleotides: 5. CDR3 loop: CASSFQRGPQETQYF. The DNA for the CDR3 is TGTGCCAGCAGCTTCCAGCGGGGGCCACAAGAGACCCAGTACTTC.

V and J are TRBV7-2 and TRBJ1-2; TRBD1 is a possible D gene (5 bases). Germline V gives CDR1 SGHTA, CDR2 FQGNSA. Trimming cost V 4 bases and J 10 bases, with 25 bases left between them. The CDR3 is made up of 16 amino acids. The CDR3 here is CASSSEWGGVTDAYTF. CDR3 nucleotides: TGTGCCAGCAGCTCGGAATGGGGCGGGGTCACTGATGCCTACACCTTC.

The V call is TRBV7-9, the J call TRBJ2-1; D is uncertain. Trimming left V 6 bases short and J 8 bases short, with 23 bases between. The CDR3 sequence is 16 residues long. Germline values: CDR1 SEHNR, CDR2 FQNEAQ (reference sequence). The CDR3 loop is CASSIHRNGYNYEQFF. DNA of the CDR3: TGTGCCAGCAGTATTCATAGGAACGGGTACAACTATGAGCAGTTCTTC.

With respect to this clonotype: The junction departs from germline at one end; a sequencing error may be responsible. The chain recombines TRBV15 with TRBJ1-6; 8 nucleotides align to TRBD1. The CDR3 runs to 14 residues. Looked up from germline, CDR1 is LNHNV and CDR2 is YYDKDF (reference sequence). The CDR3 loop reads CASSSDRALAPLYF. Written as DNA, the CDR3 is TGTGCCAGCAGTTCGGACAGGGCACTTGCGCCCCTCTACTTT.

This chain uses TRBV7-9 with TRBJ2-7, with TRBD2 identical over 7 bases. Germline assignment: CDR1 SEHNR and CDR2 FQNEAQ (reference sequence). This CDR3 spans 18 amino acids. V lost 3 bases and J lost 4; bases outside the gene matches: 18. CDR3 sequence reads: CASSFQTSGTTHAYEQYV. The CDR3 nucleotides are TGTGCCAGCAGCTTTCAAACAAGCGGGACGACCCATGCGTACGAGCAGTACGTC.

Comment on this clonotype: A read error may produce the germline difference seen at one junction end. V is TRBV9 and J is TRBJ2-2, with D perhaps being TRBD1 or TRBD2 (5 bases each). The CDR3 runs 12 residues. CDR1 SGDLS and CDR2 YYNGEE come from the germline V gene. The chain's CDR3 is CASSFAPGALFF. DNA of the CDR3: TGTGCCAGCAGCTTTGCTCCCGGGGCGCTGTTTTTT.

J is TRBJ2-3 and V is TRBV9; the D is unclear. The CDR3 contains 14 residues. CDR1 SGDLS and CDR2 YYNGEE come from the germline V gene. V was clipped by 5 bases and J by 15 bases, with 25 bases between them. The CDR3 is CASSDVASYGYTYF. Written as DNA, the CDR3 is TGTGCCAGCAGTGATGTGGCATCCTATGGCTACACCTATTTT.

This chain links TRBV6-1 with TRBJ2-1; D assignment may be TRBD1 or TRBD2 (6 bases each). The CDR3 runs 12 residues. Germline V gene data show CDR1 as MNHNS and CDR2 as SASEGT. V lost 5 bases and J 10 bases, leaving 12 bases between the germline ends. The CDR3 is CASSQGGWEQFF. In DNA form, the CDR3 reads TGTGCCAGCAGTCAAGGGGGGTGGGAGCAGTTCTTC.

The V call is TRBV9, the J call TRBJ1-2; 7 bases agree with TRBD1. The CDR3 loop spans 15 amino acids. Germline V gives CDR1 SGDLS, CDR2 YYNGEE. V lost 3 bases, J lost 12 bases, and 17 bases stayed unmatched. As DNA, the CDR3 is TGTGCCAGCAGCGGGGGGGGCCGACAGGGAGAAAACAACACCTTC. Amino acids: CASSGGGRQGENNTF.